Each of the 28 T cell receptor beta chains below was sequenced from the same sample in a study of blood T cells in healthy people across ages. The authors ran a second PCR of roughly 6 to 11 cycles using a sample-barcoded 5' primer and a J-beta primer mix. Via MiXCR, TCRdb re-called the 5' RACE reads, giving one row per CDR3 protein. The data contain 1.5 million to 2 million distinct CDR3 sequences, around half of them singletons. The sequenced sample consisted of blood. Receptors were obtained from a middle-aged woman in good health.

This clonotype was seen a few times. Here the CDR3 reads CSAKTSGGGTDTQYF. The DNA of the CDR3 is TGCAGTGCTAAGACTAGCGGGGGGGGGACAGATACGCAGTATTTT. This chain connects TRBV20-1 to TRBJ2-3; 14 bases align to TRBD2. The CDR3 is 15 amino acids. Per the germline V gene, CDR1 is DFQATT and CDR2 is SNEGSKA (reference sequence). V gave up 4 bases and J gave up 3 bases; unmatched junction bases: 3.

This sequence joins TRBV28 and TRBJ2-4, with 8 bases fitting TRBD1. The better agreement between TRBJ2-7 and the DNA end casts doubt on the J call. CDR1 and CDR2 (germline): MDHEN, SYDVKM. This CDR3 has 16 amino acids. The DNA of the CDR3 is TGTGCCAGCAGTTCCTCCGGGACAGGATTCTCCTACGAGCAGTACTTC. Its translation: CASSSSGTGFSYEQYF.

This clonotype was detected a few times. A read error is possible here, since a much larger clone lies one base away. V gene TRBV7-9 combines with J gene TRBJ2-3, with no clear D. This CDR3 is 12 amino acids long. CDR1 and CDR2 (germline): SEHNR, FQNEAQ (reference sequence). The V gene lost 1 base and the J gene lost 5 bases, with 4 bases spanning the gap. The DNA for the CDR3 is TGTGCCAGCAGCTTAGGGATAGATACGCAGTATTTT. It encodes CASSLGIDTQYF.

The rearrangement links TRBV27 to TRBJ2-7; TRBD2 agrees at 7 bases. The V segment lost 5 bases and the J segment 0 bases; nucleotides outside the gene matches: 7. The CDR3 is 15 residues long. CDR1 and CDR2 (germline): MNHEY, SMNVEV (reference sequence). The CDR3 spells CASSPDGEGSYEQYF. The CDR3 DNA is TGTGCCAGCAGTCCCGATGGGGAGGGCTCCTACGAGCAGTACTTC.

This clonotype was counted a single time. V usage is TRBV6-1 and J usage is TRBJ1-1, with 8 bases fitting TRBD1. Germline CDR1 reads MNHNS; CDR2 reads SASEGT. V dropped 10 bases and J dropped 2; count of bases not matched to a gene: 9. The CDR3 length is 14 residues. CDR3 in amino acids: CATTPDRANTEAFF. The DNA for the CDR3 is TGTGCCACCACGCCGGACAGGGCTAACACTGAAGCTTTCTTT.

V is TRBV4-2 and J is TRBJ1-2; D is unresolved. V was shortened by 0 bases and J by 3 bases, with 11 bases between the two germline ends. This CDR3 has 15 amino acids. Germline V gene sequence: CDR1 LGHNA, CDR2 YNFKEQ. CDR3 coding DNA: TGTGCCAGCAGCCAAGATATGGCAGGCCACTATGGCTACACCTTC. Amino acid sequence: CASSQDMAGHYGYTF.

The chain couples TRBV15 to TRBJ2-1; D possibly corresponds to TRBD2 (6 bases). Gene TRBJ2-7 matches the end of the DNA better, so the J call may be wrong. CDR3 length: 13 amino acids. Looked up from germline, CDR1 is LNHNV and CDR2 is YYDKDF (reference sequence). The CDR3 DNA reads as TGTGCCACCACCGCGGGATCCTACAATGAGCAGTACTTC. Translating gives CATTAGSYNEQYF.

The V gene is TRBV12-3 or TRBV12-4, the J gene TRBJ1-2, with D maybe TRBD1 (5 bases). The length of the CDR3 is 12 residues. Trimming pared 5 bases from V and 5 bases from J, leaving 9 bases between. The CDR3 reads CASSTRQYGYTF. Written as DNA, the CDR3 is TGTGCCAGCAGTACAAGACAGTATGGCTACACCTTC.

V gene TRBV5-6 combines with J gene TRBJ2-1; D remains ambiguous. Trimming pared 2 bases from V and 7 bases from J, leaving 16 bases between. Germline V gene data show CDR1 as SGHDT and CDR2 as YYEEEE. This CDR3 contains 15 residues. CDR3 DNA: TGTGCCAGCAGCTTTCGTTCGTGGGGTGAGAATGAGCAGTTCTTC. It yields the protein CASSFRSWGENEQFF. Combining the CDR3 with reference TRBV5-6 and TRBJ2-1 gives the whole variable domain DAGVTQSPTHLIKTRGQQVTLRCSPKSGHDTVSWYQQALGQGPQFIFQYYEEEERQRGNFPDRFSGHQFPNYSSELNVNALLLGDSALYLCASSFRSWGENEQFFGPGTRLTVL.

This clonotype came up once. The J gene is TRBJ2-5, the V gene TRBV11-2; 10 bases line up with TRBD1. The assigned J gene may be wrong: the sequence end matches TRBJ2-7 better. The CDR3 extends over 14 amino acids. The germline CDR1 and CDR2 sequences are SGHAT and FQNNGV. CDR3 DNA: TGTGCCAGCAGCCCTTCGACAGGGGGCCACGAGCAGTACTTC. This gives the protein CASSPSTGGHEQYF.

The CDR3 is CASSLYAGTPTYEQYF. The CDR3 DNA follows: TGTGCCAGCAGCTTATACGCGGGGACACCAACGTACGAGCAGTACTTC. The chain joins TRBV7-6 to TRBJ2-7; either TRBD1 or TRBD2 may fit D (6 bases each). V was clipped by 2 bases and J by 4 bases, with 18 bases between them. CDR1 SGHVS and CDR2 FNYEAQ come from the germline V gene. The length of the CDR3 is 16 residues. Together with reference TRBV7-6 and TRBJ2-7, the CDR3 gives the full variable domain: GAGVSQSPRYKVTKRGQDVALRCDPISGHVSLYWYRQALGQGPEFLTYFNYEAQQDKSGLPNDRFSAERPEGSISTLTIQRTEQRDSAMYRCASSLYAGTPTYEQYFGPGTRLTVT.

There are a few counts of this clonotype. The chain combines TRBV28 with TRBJ1-2; D remains unclear. Germline-derived CDR1 and CDR2 are MDHEN and SYDVKM. The V gene lost 3 bases and the J gene lost 0 bases, with 8 bases spanning the gap. CDR3 length equals 14 residues. CDR3 in amino acids: CASSFVGSNYGYTF. As DNA, the CDR3 is TGTGCCAGCAGTTTTGTAGGGTCTAACTATGGCTACACCTTC.

This clonotype was seen more than once but under ten times. The chain recombines TRBV7-9 with TRBJ2-3; 10 bases are shared with TRBD2. J lost 0 bases, V lost 11 bases, and 5 bases had no gene match. The CDR3 length is 14 residues. Germline lookup yields CDR1 SEHNR and CDR2 FQNEAQ (reference sequence). The CDR3 DNA follows: TGTGCCTACTTAGCGGGGGGTAGCACAGATACGCAGTATTTT. As protein: CAYLAGGSTDTQYF.

The chain links TRBV10-3 to TRBJ2-7; TRBD1 or TRBD2 may be the D gene (5 bases each). Trimming removed 4 bases from V and 2 bases from J, with 15 bases in between. The germline V gene has CDR1 ENHRY and CDR2 SYGVKD. The CDR3 is made up of 15 amino acids. This CDR3 is CAISAGPTETYEQYF. In DNA form, the CDR3 reads TGTGCCATCAGTGCGGGGCCTACCGAAACCTACGAGCAGTACTTC.

The V call is TRBV4-3, the J call TRBJ2-3; unclear D gene. This CDR3 is built from 13 residues. CDR1 is LGHNA and CDR2 is YSLEER in the germline V gene. Trimming took 2 bases from V and 5 from J, leaving 8 bases between them. The CDR3 bases are TGCGCCAGCAGCCAATTTATCAGAGATACGCAGTATTTT. This translates into CASSQFIRDTQYF.

A few counts support this clonotype. The chain recombines TRBV12-3 or TRBV12-4 with TRBJ2-6, with D possibly being TRBD1 (6 bases). The length of the CDR3 is 15 residues. V lost 7 bases and J lost 1, with 11 bases in between. The CDR3: CASTNRVSGANVLTF. The CDR3 bases are TGTGCCAGCACTAACAGGGTGTCTGGGGCCAACGTCCTGACTTTC.

The CDR3 DNA sequence: TGTGCCATCAGAGGGACTAGTAGACATGAGCAGTACTTC. Translation gives CAIRGTSRHEQYF. The rearrangement joins TRBV10-3 to TRBJ2-5; the match to TRBD2 covers 8 bases. V lost 6 bases to trimming and J lost 11 bases; unmatched junction nucleotides: 11. The CDR3 spans 13 residues. Germline CDR1 and CDR2: ENHRY and SYGVKD.

Comment on this clonotype: An end of the junction does not agree with germline; a read error may underlie this. The rearrangement links TRBV10-3 to TRBJ2-5; D not certain. CDR3 length: 16 residues. Looked up from germline, CDR1 is ENHRY and CDR2 is SYGVKD. As DNA, the CDR3 is TGTGCCATCAGTGAGGGTGAACAACCCATCCAAGAGACCCGGTACTTC. This codes for CAISEGEQPIQETRYF.

The chain uses TRBV7-2 and TRBJ2-3, with D unclear. CDR3 length equals 14 residues. Germline CDR1 SGHTA, CDR2 FQGNSA. Trimming pared 2 bases from V and 3 bases from J, leaving 9 bases between. The CDR3 nucleotides read TGTGCCAGCAGCTTACATCTGAGGACAGATACGCAGTATTTT. This sequence encodes CASSLHLRTDTQYF.

The sample holds a few counts of this clonotype. The chain carries TRBV4-1 and TRBJ2-4; a possible D gene is TRBD1 (6 bases). Deletions cut 5 bases from V and 6 bases from J, with 14 bases between. CDR3 length: 14 residues. Germline lookup yields CDR1 MGHRA and CDR2 YSYEKL. CDR3 in amino acids: CASSRQGLINIQYF. The CDR3 coding sequence is TGCGCCAGCAGCAGGCAGGGGTTGATAAACATTCAGTACTTC.

This clonotype was seen more than once but under ten times. The CDR3, as DNA: TGTGCCAGCAGTGAAAGGCGGGGAGGCACAGATACGCAGTATTTT. It specifies CASSERRGGTDTQYF. The chain combines TRBV6-1 with TRBJ2-3, with a possible D match to TRBD2 (6 bases). The V and J ends lost 2 bases and 1 base respectively, with 10 bases between them. Germline assignment: CDR1 MNHNS and CDR2 SASEGT. The CDR3 loop spans 15 amino acids.

This chain joins TRBV6-2 or TRBV6-3 and TRBJ2-1, with 14 bases fitting TRBD2. The CDR3 totals 16 residues. Per the germline V gene, CDR1 is MNHEY and CDR2 is SVGEGT. Unmatched junction bases numbered 15, after V lost 7 bases and J lost 13 bases. CDR3 loop: CASINPTSGGASDQFF. CDR3 coding DNA: TGTGCCAGCATAAACCCGACTAGCGGGGGGGCATCTGACCAGTTCTTC.

V gene TRBV6-1 combines with J gene TRBJ1-2; D not resolved. Germline values: CDR1 MNHNS, CDR2 SASEGT. Trimming cost V 6 bases and J 4 bases, with 9 bases left between them. CDR3 length: 12 amino acids. The CDR3 DNA is TGTGCCAGCAGGGAGAAAGGCTATGGCTACACCTTC. It is translated as CASREKGYGYTF.

This clonotype was counted a few times. The rearrangement links TRBV3-1 to TRBJ1-2; 7 nucleotides agree with TRBD1. CDR1 and CDR2 (germline): LGHDT, YNNKEL (reference sequence). The CDR3 consists of 14 residues. The junction had 14 bases not matched to a gene; V was cut back by 9 bases and J by 7 bases. This CDR3 reads CASTMTGIYGGYTF. CDR3 bases: TGTGCCAGTACTATGACAGGGATCTACGGTGGCTACACCTTC.

This clonotype turned up a few times. V is TRBV29-1 and J is TRBJ2-1; D remains unclear. The germline V gene encodes CDR1 SQVTM and CDR2 ANQGSEA. V was cut by 7 bases and J by 2 bases, with 9 bases left in between. The CDR3 runs 12 residues. The CDR3 spells CSAIETYNEQFF. The DNA of the CDR3 is TGCAGCGCTATCGAGACCTACAATGAGCAGTTCTTC.

This clonotype was found a few times. The rearrangement joins TRBV3-1 to TRBJ2-7; either TRBD1 or TRBD2 may fit D (5 bases each). Germline lookup yields CDR1 LGHDT and CDR2 YNNKEL (reference sequence). This CDR3 contains 13 residues. The ends were cut back, 1 base at V and 6 bases at J, with 10 bases in the middle. The CDR3 nucleotides are TGTGCCAGCAGCCAAGTTGGGGGTACCGAGCAGTACTTC. Amino acids: CASSQVGGTEQYF.

J is TRBJ2-7 and V is TRBV10-3; D not certain. V lost 2 bases and J lost 0, with 11 bases in between. The CDR3 runs to 15 residues. Germline CDR1 is ENHRY and CDR2 is SYGVKD. CDR3 in DNA: TGTGCCATCAGTGAGCCGACGTTATACTCCTACGAGCAGTACTTC. It encodes CAISEPTLYSYEQYF.

The J gene is TRBJ2-5, the V gene TRBV29-1, with D perhaps TRBD1 (5 bases). V lost 8 bases to trimming and J lost 2 bases, with 9 bases between them. This CDR3 comprises 11 residues. The V gene's germline CDR1 is SQVTM and CDR2 ANQGSEA. The CDR3 here is CSTRAQETQYF. In DNA form, the CDR3 reads TGCAGCACCAGGGCTCAAGAGACCCAGTACTTC.